Reported below is one TCR beta chain. In the original analysis: Researchers report that nucleated cell counts were estimated from reference gene primer amplification. The data were produced by immunoSEQ multiplex PCR, yet TCRdb's version contains in-frame clones alone and is incomplete. V, J and clone size are taken as reported in that table, and D and trimming were inferred from the DNA itself. The sample contains 250,000 to 300,000 clones, about 86% of which appear only once. This sample is drawn from a study of blood T cell repertoires in COVID-19. Trimming removed 11 bases from V and 6 bases from J; junction bases left unmatched: 13. Germline CDR1 SNHLY, CDR2 FYNNEI. The CDR3 is made up of 15 amino acids.

The source is a man younger than 35 with active or convalescent COVID-19. The gene calls are TRBV2 and TRBJ1-6; 7 positions agree with TRBD1. Sequencing used peripheral blood. The CDR3 loop reads CAGGVGGALNSPLHF. CDR3 DNA: TGTGCCGGAGGAGTAGGGGGCGCACTTAATTCACCCCTCCACTTT.